Presented here are 21 T cell receptor beta chains from one specimen sequenced in a study of blood T cell repertoires in COVID-19. Measured with immunoSEQ multiplex PCR; TCRdb has only the in-frame clones, and not every one. The table records 300,000 to 350,000 clones, about nine tenths of them present only once. What was sequenced was peripheral blood. The receptors were sampled from a woman aged 55-70 years with COVID-19, enrolled during active disease.

The V and J genes are TRBV5-1 and TRBJ2-3; D not resolved. CDR1 and CDR2 from the germline V gene are SGHRS and YFSETQ. This CDR3 region has 13 residues. The germline V and J ends were trimmed by 1 base and 4 bases, with 7 bases remaining between them. This CDR3 is CASSLREADTQYF. In nucleotides, the CDR3 is TGCGCCAGCAGCTTGAGAGAAGCAGATACGCAGTATTTT. Variable domain in full (rest from reference TRBV5-1 and TRBJ2-3): KAGVTQTPRYLIKTRGQQVTLSCSPISGHRSVSWYQQTPGQGLQFLFEYFSETQRNKGNFPGRFSGRQFSNSRSEMNVSTLELGDSALYLCASSLREADTQYFGPGTRLTVL.

The CDR3 region has the DNA TGTGCCAGCAGCTTGGTACCGGGACACTCCTACGAGCAGTACTTC. It codes for CASSLVPGHSYEQYF. The chain uses TRBV5-6 and TRBJ2-7, with a possible D match to TRBD1 (6 bases). The V end lost 0 bases, the J end lost 0 bases, and 10 bases lay between the germline ends. This CDR3 is built from 15 residues. Per germline, CDR1 SGHDT and CDR2 YYEEEE.

This chain uses TRBV7-2 with TRBJ2-3, with 9 bases that match TRBD2. There are 16 residues in the CDR3. CDR1 SGHTA and CDR2 FQGNSA come from the germline V gene. The junction had 11 bases not matched to a gene; V was cut back by 8 bases and J by 2 bases. The CDR3 loop reads CASSIGGGALTDTQYF. CDR3 nucleotides: TGTGCCAGCTCGATCGGCGGGGGGGCCCTCACAGATACGCAGTATTTT.

The chain has TRBV27 and TRBJ2-7; 7 nucleotides agree with TRBD1. The CDR3 contains 18 residues. Per germline, CDR1 MNHEY and CDR2 SMNVEV (reference sequence). The trim removed 5 bases at V and 0 bases at J, leaving 16 bases unmatched. The CDR3 is CASSPRYPTGALSYEQYF. CDR3 nucleotide sequence: TGTGCCAGCAGTCCCAGATATCCCACAGGGGCCCTCTCCTACGAGCAGTACTTC.

The chain joins TRBV7-2 to TRBJ2-1, with 11 bases lining up with TRBD2. Trimming removed 1 base from V and 8 bases from J; junction bases left unmatched: 7. Germline CDR1 reads SGHTA; CDR2 reads FQGNSA. This CDR3 contains 16 residues. The CDR3 protein is CASSLEDTSGGYEQFF. The CDR3 bases are TGTGCCAGCAGCTTAGAAGATACTAGCGGGGGCTATGAGCAGTTCTTC.

The sample holds one count of this clone. This chain links TRBV7-3 with TRBJ2-3; tentative D call: TRBD2 (7 bases). Germline V CDR1 and CDR2: SGHTA, FQGTGA. Trimming shortened V by 5 bases and J by 8 bases, and 20 bases separated the two germline ends. This CDR3 comprises 15 residues. Here the CDR3 reads CASSPGGQGLRTQYF. CDR3 nucleotide sequence: TGTGCCAGCAGCCCCGGGGGGCAGGGTTTACGTACGCAGTATTTT.

The J gene is TRBJ1-2, the V gene TRBV19, with a tentative D call TRBD1 (5 bases). CDR3 length: 14 amino acids. Trimming removed 5 bases from V and 6 bases from J, with 16 bases in between. Germline CDR1 is LNHDA and CDR2 is SQIVND (reference sequence). The CDR3, as DNA: TGTGCCAGTAGTGCACGGGGGACGGCTCATGGCTACACCTTC. Translated: CASSARGTAHGYTF.

The V call is TRBV2, the J call TRBJ2-2, with TRBD1 matching 7 bases. Germline V gene data show CDR1 as SNHLY and CDR2 as FYNNEI. Trimming removed 1 base from V and 1 base from J; junction bases left unmatched: 3. This CDR3 has 16 residues. The DNA of the CDR3 is TGTGCCAGCAGTGAAGTGCCAGGGGGGAACACCGGGGAGCTGTTTTTT. Translating gives CASSEVPGGNTGELFF.

The genes are TRBV7-9 and TRBJ1-4; tentatively, D is TRBD1 (5 bases). Germline V CDR1 and CDR2: SEHNR, FQNEAQ (reference sequence). The CDR3 totals 14 residues. V dropped 3 bases and J dropped 8 bases, with 13 bases sitting between them. For the CDR3, the DNA is TGTGCCAGCAGCTTTGGAGGGGCCCAAGAAAAACTGTTTTTT. As protein: CASSFGGAQEKLFF.

This chain uses TRBV20-1 with TRBJ2-3; D gene ambiguous. Germline CDR1 reads DFQATT; CDR2 reads SNEGSKA (reference sequence). The CDR3 loop spans 12 amino acids. V shed 3 bases and J shed 0 bases, with 4 bases lying between them. CDR3 coding DNA: TGCAGTGCTAGTCCGAGCACAGATACGCAGTATTTT. This gives the protein CSASPSTDTQYF.

This clone was observed a single time. CDR3 region: CASSLDNEAFF. CDR3 bases: TGTGCCAGCAGCTTAGATAATGAAGCTTTCTTT. The V call is TRBV11-3, the J call TRBJ1-1, with no clear D. Germline V gene lookup returns CDR1 SGHNT and CDR2 YENEEA. The CDR3 consists of 11 residues. Deletions cut 0 bases from V and 7 bases from J, with 3 bases between. Complete variable domain (other parts from reference TRBV11-3 and TRBJ1-1): EAGVVQSPRYKIIEKKQPVAFWCNPISGHNTLYWYLQNLGQGPELLIRYENEEAVDDSQLPKDRFSAERLKGVDSTLKIQPAELGDSAVYLCASSLDNEAFFGQGTRLTVV.

The gene calls are TRBV27 and TRBJ1-1; D may be TRBD1 (6 bases). The ends were cut back, 2 bases at V and 4 bases at J, with 11 bases in the middle. The CDR3 has 14 residues. Germline V gene data show CDR1 as MNHEY and CDR2 as SMNVEV (reference sequence). Here the CDR3 reads CASSLPGAGTEAFF. The CDR3 DNA reads as TGTGCCAGCAGTTTACCAGGGGCCGGCACTGAAGCTTTCTTT.

The chain is built from TRBV5-1 and TRBJ1-6; 9 bases fit TRBD1. Germline CDR1 reads SGHRS; CDR2 reads YFSETQ. The CDR3 is 16 amino acids. V was pared by 0 bases and J by 4 bases, with 2 bases of the junction left unmatched. CDR3 DNA: TGCGCCAGCAGCTTGGGGACAGGGGCATATAATTCACCCCTCCACTTT. Amino acid sequence: CASSLGTGAYNSPLHF.

This sequence joins TRBV7-9 and TRBJ2-5; 7 positions match TRBD2. Germline-derived CDR1 and CDR2 are SEHNR and FQNEAQ (reference sequence). The V segment lost 5 bases and the J segment 4 bases; nucleotides outside the gene matches: 4. The CDR3 contains 13 residues. For the CDR3, the DNA is TGTGCCAGCAGCCGGGGGGAACGAGAGACCCAGTACTTC. It specifies CASSRGERETQYF. Together with reference TRBV7-9 and TRBJ2-5, the CDR3 gives the full variable domain: DTGVSQNPRHKITKRGQNVTFRCDPISEHNRLYWYRQTLGQGPEFLTYFQNEAQLEKSRLLSDRFSAERPKGSFSTLEIQRTEQGDSAMYLCASSRGERETQYFGPGTRLLVL.

The DNA for the CDR3 is TGTGCCATCAGGCAGACGGAAAAATGGAGGTATGGCTACACCTTC. It encodes CAIRQTEKWRYGYTF. The chain combines TRBV10-3 with TRBJ1-2, with D unclear. The germline V gene encodes CDR1 ENHRY and CDR2 SYGVKD. V was clipped by 6 bases and J by 5 bases, with 19 bases between them. This CDR3 comprises 15 residues.

This chain connects TRBV10-3 to TRBJ2-1; 12 positions agree with TRBD2. Per the germline V gene, CDR1 is ENHRY and CDR2 is SYGVKD. V shed 5 bases and J 6 bases; nucleotides not matched to a gene: 8. The CDR3 spans 16 residues. The CDR3 here is CAISRLAGGTSNEQFF. Here the CDR3 DNA reads TGTGCCATCAGTCGTCTAGCGGGGGGGACCTCCAATGAGCAGTTCTTC.

This clone occurred a few times. V and J are TRBV18 and TRBJ1-3, with D unclear. CDR3 length equals 13 residues. V lost 5 bases and J lost 4, with 9 bases in between. Germline values: CDR1 KGHSH, CDR2 LQKENI. CDR3 nucleotide sequence: TGTGCCAGCTCAGGCACAACCGGAAACACCATATATTTT. Translation: CASSGTTGNTIYF. Using reference TRBV18 and TRBJ1-3 for the parts outside the CDR3, the full variable domain is NAGVMQNPRHLVRRRGQEARLRCSPMKGHSHVYWYRQLPEEGLKFMVYLQKENIIDESGMPKERFSAEFPKEGPSILRIQQVVRGDSAAYFCASSGTTGNTIYFGEGSWLTVV.

This chain joins TRBV19 and TRBJ2-5, with D perhaps matching TRBD1 (5 bases). This CDR3 is 13 amino acids long. CDR1 is LNHDA and CDR2 is SQIVND in the germline V gene (reference sequence). Trimming removed 5 bases at V and 5 bases at J, with 12 bases between. The CDR3 DNA sequence: TGTGCCAGTAGTTCTCAGGGCAGGGAGACCCAGTACTTC. Translation gives CASSSQGRETQYF. Full variable domain (rest looked up from reference TRBV19 and TRBJ2-5): DGGITQSPKYLFRKEGQNVTLSCEQNLNHDAMYWYRQDPGQGLRLIYYSQIVNDFQKGDIAEGYSVSREKKESFPLTVTSAQKNPTAFYLCASSSQGRETQYFGPGTRLLVL.

V and J are TRBV6-5 and TRBJ1-4; a possible D gene is TRBD1 (5 bases). V was shortened by 0 bases and J by 6 bases, with 14 bases between the two germline ends. Per germline, CDR1 MNHEY and CDR2 SVGAGI. The CDR3 covers 16 residues. CDR3 in DNA: TGTGCCAGCAGTTACTCGGGGACCGGGGGATATGAAAAACTGTTTTTT. Translation: CASSYSGTGGYEKLFF.

The chain uses TRBV5-1 and TRBJ1-1; D not resolved. Germline lookup yields CDR1 SGHRS and CDR2 YFSETQ. Trimming cost V 3 bases and J 4 bases, with 13 bases left between them. This CDR3 has 14 amino acids. CDR3 DNA sequence: TGCGCCAGCAGCTCAGGCAGATTTGGCACTGAAGCTTTCTTT. It encodes CASSSGRFGTEAFF.

V is TRBV7-9 and J is TRBJ1-3; 10 nucleotides line up with TRBD1. The germline CDR1 and CDR2 sequences are SEHNR and FQNEAQ (reference sequence). The CDR3 has 16 amino acids. The trim removed 3 bases at V and 4 bases at J, leaving 6 bases unmatched. The CDR3 spells CASSFSTGGLGNTIYF. DNA for the CDR3: TGTGCCAGCAGCTTTTCGACAGGGGGCTTAGGAAACACCATATATTTT. The full variable domain, with the rest looked up from reference TRBV7-9 and TRBJ1-3, is DTGVSQNPRHKITKRGQNVTFRCDPISEHNRLYWYRQTLGQGPEFLTYFQNEAQLEKSRLLSDRFSAERPKGSFSTLEIQRTEQGDSAMYLCASSFSTGGLGNTIYFGEGSWLTVV.